This T cell receptor beta chain appears in the sequencing data of a study of shared clonotypes between healthy human individuals. Across the study: Per donor, CD8 memory used one plate, CD8 naive used two, CD4 memory used three and CD4 naive used three.

The V gene's germline CDR1 is WSHSY and CDR2 SAAADI. The CDR3 spans 16 residues. Trimming cost V 5 bases and J 5 bases; bases outside gene matches: 7. Both subsets, CD45RA+ naive and CD45RA-negative memory, were split from the CD4+ cells. Assay used: immunoSEQ multiplex PCR; TCRdb lists only in-frame clones, some missing. The data contain over 150,000 clones, approximately 61% of them seen just once; the ten biggest clones take up 8.5% to 12%. Note on this clone: Its antigen is as yet unknown.

Broader study findings: Naive CD4 clonotypes were shared across a few donors at about 5.3%.

The specimen was memory CD4+ T cells sorted from blood. Regarding subset: CD45RA-negative fraction. The V and J genes are TRBV10-2 and TRBJ2-5; TRBD2 matches at 14 bases. This sequence originates from a man under 40 in good health. The CDR3 nucleotides are TGCGCCAGCAGTCTGACTAGCGGGAGGGTGAGCGAGACCCAGTACTTC. This encodes CASSLTSGRVSETQYF.